These 26 T cell receptor beta chains originate from one sample sequenced in a study of blood T cells in healthy people across ages. A second PCR of 7 to 11 cycles used a sample-barcoded 5' primer and a J-beta primer mix. MiXCR, run by TCRdb on the 5' RACE reads, gives a single entry per CDR3 protein. Of fewer than 2 million distinct CDR3 sequences listed, 30% to 40% are singletons. Source material: blood. These receptors were collected from a human donor in good health.

A note on this clonotype: A much larger clonotype is one base distant, so this may be a read error. The chain combines TRBV7-2 with TRBJ2-3, with 7 bases fitting TRBD1. The V segment lost 2 bases and the J segment 5 bases; nucleotides outside the gene matches: 1. The CDR3 length is 13 residues. Per germline, CDR1 SGHTA and CDR2 FQGNSA. The CDR3 DNA is TGTGCCAGCAGCTTAAGACAGGGAGATACGCAGTATTTT. Protein: CASSLRQGDTQYF.

The CDR3 nucleotides read TGTGCCAGCAAAGTAGACTTCAACACTGAAGCTTTCTTT. It encodes CASKVDFNTEAFF. V and J are TRBV2 and TRBJ1-1, with D hard to call. The CDR3 length is 13 residues. Germline CDR1 reads SNHLY; CDR2 reads FYNNEI. V was clipped by 7 bases and J by 2 bases, with 11 bases between them.

The chain is built from TRBV4-3 and TRBJ2-2; possibly TRBD2 for D (6 bases). The ends were cut back, 0 bases at V and 0 bases at J, with 14 bases in the middle. In germline, CDR1 is LGHNA, CDR2 YSLEER. This CDR3 is built from 18 residues. CDR3 region: CASSQDGGGGPNTGELFF. In DNA, the CDR3 is TGCGCCAGCAGCCAAGACGGCGGTGGAGGGCCGAACACCGGGGAGCTGTTTTTT.

The rearrangement joins TRBV6-1 to TRBJ1-5, with D tentatively TRBD1 (5 bases). Germline loops: CDR1 MNHNS, CDR2 SASEGT. This CDR3 contains 14 residues. V gave up 6 bases and J gave up 0 bases, with 9 bases separating them. The CDR3 DNA reads as TGTGCCAGCAGGACAAGGGGTAGCAATCAGCCCCAGCATTTT. Translating gives CASRTRGSNQPQHF.

V usage is TRBV7-9 and J usage is TRBJ2-1; perhaps TRBD2 as D (6 bases). The germline V gene has CDR1 SEHNR and CDR2 FQNEAQ (reference sequence). This CDR3 region has 15 residues. Trimming removed 6 bases from V and 9 bases from J, with 21 bases in between. CDR3: CASRLSGRGVGEQFF. CDR3 coding DNA: TGTGCCAGCAGGTTATCGGGGCGGGGAGTTGGTGAGCAGTTCTTC.

The chain is built from TRBV24-1 and TRBJ2-7, with TRBD1 as a possible D gene (5 bases). CDR1 is KGHDR, CDR2 SFDVKD, per germline. V lost 4 bases and J lost 2, with 14 bases in between. The CDR3 runs to 15 residues. The CDR3 region is CATSDNRNPPYEQYF. CDR3 bases: TGTGCCACCAGTGACAACAGGAATCCCCCCTACGAGCAGTACTTC.

The rearrangement uses TRBV12-3 or TRBV12-4 and TRBJ2-2; 11 positions agree with TRBD2. Losses at the gene ends were 6 bases for V and 2 bases for J; bases not matched to a gene: 5. This CDR3 comprises 16 residues. The CDR3 nucleotides are TGTGCCAGCAGGCTCACTAGCGGGGGTAACACCGGGGAGCTGTTTTTT. It specifies CASRLTSGGNTGELFF.

This clonotype was found a few times. This chain joins TRBV5-1 and TRBJ2-1; TRBD2 matches at 12 bases. The CDR3 is 15 amino acids. With V trimmed by 5 bases and J by 3 bases, 3 bases remained unmatched. Germline loops: CDR1 SGHRS, CDR2 YFSETQ. CDR3 bases: TGCGCCAGCAGAAGGACTAGCGGGGACTACAATGAGCAGTTCTTC. It is translated as CASRRTSGDYNEQFF.

Comment on this clonotype: One junction end disagrees with the germline gene, perhaps due to a read error. The chain uses TRBV7-2 and TRBJ1-2; D not resolved. Germline CDR1 is SGHTA and CDR2 is FQGNSA. The CDR3 is made up of 12 amino acids. The DNA of the CDR3 is TGTGCCTGCAGCTTAACCCTAGGTGGCTACACCTTC. As protein: CACSLTLGGYTF.

The V and J genes are TRBV2 and TRBJ2-4; no reliable D call. CDR3 size: 13 residues. V was pared by 4 bases and J by 13 bases, with 17 bases between. Germline CDR1 is SNHLY and CDR2 is FYNNEI. The CDR3: CASSAPPLGEQYF. The CDR3 nucleotides read TGTGCCAGCAGTGCCCCCCCGCTGGGTGAGCAGTACTTC.

This chain links TRBV20-1 with TRBJ1-5, with TRBD1 identical over 9 bases. This CDR3 has 17 amino acids. Germline V lookup: CDR1 DFQATT, CDR2 SNEGSKA (reference sequence). V was pared by 0 bases and J by 6 bases, with 12 bases of the junction left unmatched. Here the CDR3 DNA reads TGCAGTGCTAGAGACCGGGACAGGGCGATAGGGAGTCAGCCCCAGCATTTT. The encoded protein is CSARDRDRAIGSQPQHF.

The genes are TRBV19 and TRBJ2-7; D remains ambiguous. The CDR3 is made up of 14 amino acids. The V gene's germline CDR1 is LNHDA and CDR2 SQIVND (reference sequence). Trimming cost V 6 bases and J 5 bases, with 17 bases left between them. CDR3 loop: CASSNSIILDEQYF. The CDR3 DNA reads as TGTGCCAGTAGCAACTCGATTATCTTGGACGAGCAGTACTTC.

The rearrangement joins TRBV29-1 to TRBJ2-1; D may be TRBD1 (5 bases). CDR1 and CDR2 from the germline V gene are SQVTM and ANQGSEA. V was shortened by 2 bases and J by 0 bases, with 14 bases between the two germline ends. The CDR3 length is 16 residues. CDR3 coding DNA: TGCAGCGTTGAAACCCCAGGGTCCAGCTCCTACAATGAGCAGTTCTTC. This encodes CSVETPGSSSYNEQFF.

V gene TRBV5-1 combines with J gene TRBJ2-1, with D uncertain. V lost 5 bases and J 0 bases, leaving 12 bases between the germline ends. The CDR3 is made up of 15 amino acids. Looked up from germline, CDR1 is SGHRS and CDR2 is YFSETQ. CDR3 loop: CASREKLSSYNEQFF. The CDR3, as DNA: TGCGCCAGCAGGGAAAAGTTAAGCTCCTACAATGAGCAGTTCTTC.

This chain links TRBV28 with TRBJ1-5; D perhaps matches TRBD1 (6 bases). The germline CDR1 and CDR2 sequences are MDHEN and SYDVKM. This CDR3 has 16 residues. Trimming removed 5 bases at V and 6 bases at J, with 20 bases between. CDR3 in DNA: TGTGCCAGCAGTCCGAGGGGGACCGGAACTAGTCAGCCCCAGCATTTT. It encodes CASSPRGTGTSQPQHF. The full variable domain, rest sourced from reference TRBV28 and TRBJ1-5, is DVKVTQSSRYLVKRTGEKVFLECVQDMDHENMFWYRQDPGLGLRLIYFSYDVKMKEKGDIPEGYSVSREKKERFSLILESASTNQTSMYLCASSPRGTGTSQPQHFGDGTRLSIL.

The table lists this clonotype with a few counts. The chain combines TRBV2 with TRBJ2-1, with a weak D call TRBD2 (5 bases). V lost 5 bases and J 10 bases, leaving 21 bases between the germline ends. CDR1 SNHLY and CDR2 FYNNEI come from the germline V gene. There are 15 residues in the CDR3. CDR3: CASSSEGVPQWEQFF. CDR3 DNA sequence: TGTGCCAGCAGTTCCGAGGGAGTGCCTCAATGGGAGCAGTTCTTC. The full variable domain, rest sourced from reference TRBV2 and TRBJ2-1, is EPEVTQTPSHQVTQMGQEVILRCVPISNHLYFYWYRQILGQKVEFLVSFYNNEISEKSEIFDDQFSVERPDGSNFTLKIRSTKLEDSAMYFCASSSEGVPQWEQFFGPGTRLTVL.

This chain links TRBV7-2 with TRBJ1-4; D is uncertain. Germline values: CDR1 SGHTA, CDR2 FQGNSA. The CDR3 runs 14 residues. Trimming took off 5 bases at V and 8 bases at J, with 15 bases between the two ends. This CDR3 reads CASSPRATGEKLFF. In nucleotides, the CDR3 is TGTGCCAGCAGCCCCCGGGCCACGGGGGAAAAACTGTTTTTT.

V gene TRBV20-1 combines with J gene TRBJ2-7, with unresolved D. Germline CDR1 is DFQATT and CDR2 is SNEGSKA (reference sequence). This CDR3 region has 12 residues. Trimming took 1 base from V and 6 from J, leaving 10 bases between them. CDR3 residues: CSARGRTVEQYF. The CDR3 DNA reads as TGCAGTGCTAGAGGCCGGACCGTCGAGCAGTACTTC.

This clonotype was observed a handful of times. One end of the junction varies from germline; a read error may be responsible. V and J are TRBV7-7 and TRBJ2-5; unclear D gene. The CDR3 runs 15 residues. The germline CDR1 and CDR2 sequences are SSHAT and FNYEAQ (reference sequence). CDR3 amino acids: CASSRHGPSQETQYF. CDR3 DNA sequence: TGTGCTAGCAGCCGGCACGGACCCTCGCAAGAGACCCAGTACTTC.

This chain links TRBV4-3 with TRBJ2-3; TRBD2 matches 9 bases. This CDR3 is built from 18 residues. Trimming took 0 bases from V and 2 from J; bases not matched to a gene: 9. CDR1 and CDR2 (germline): LGHNA, YSLEER. In nucleotides, the CDR3 is TGCGCCAGCAGCCAAGATCTTGAGAGCGGGGGGCACACAGATACGCAGTATTTT. Translating gives CASSQDLESGGHTDTQYF.

A few counts support this clonotype. The chain is built from TRBV11-1 and TRBJ2-1; D not certain. The CDR3 runs 14 residues. The ends were cut back, 5 bases at V and 4 bases at J, with 12 bases in the middle. CDR1 and CDR2 from the germline V gene are SGHAT and FQDESV (reference sequence). For the CDR3, the DNA is TGTGCCAGCAGCAAAGCCTTGGGTTACAATGAGCAGTTCTTC. Translated, it gives CASSKALGYNEQFF.

This clonotype was found a few times. The chain links TRBV21-1 to TRBJ2-1; the D call of TRBD1 is as the table states it, not checked on the DNA. TRBV21-1 is given as a pseudogene. CDR3 length: 15 residues. CDR3 region: CASSPMTGFANEQFF. The CDR3 DNA follows: TGTGCCAGCAGCCCCATGACAGGGTTTGCCAATGAGCAGTTCTTC.

The sample holds a few counts of this clonotype. The V call is TRBV12-3 or TRBV12-4, the J call TRBJ1-2; the match to TRBD1 covers 9 bases. The CDR3 totals 15 residues. The ends lost 4 bases at V and 4 bases at J; junction bases unmatched: 7. The CDR3, as DNA: TGTGCCAGCAGTTGGACAGGGGTCGTCAGCTATGGCTACACCTTC. As protein: CASSWTGVVSYGYTF.

This clonotype has just one count. The chain is built from TRBV7-9 and TRBJ1-4, with 8 bases identical to TRBD1. J gave up 5 bases and V 3 bases, and 5 bases lay outside the gene matches. The CDR3 contains 15 residues. Germline V gene sequence: CDR1 SEHNR, CDR2 FQNEAQ (reference sequence). The CDR3 here is CASSFSRGRNEKLFF. The CDR3 DNA follows: TGTGCCAGCAGCTTTTCCAGGGGGCGGAATGAAAAACTGTTTTTT.

Concerning this clonotype: A much bigger clone sits one base away, suggesting this may be a read error. The chain couples TRBV12-5 to TRBJ2-5; no clear D gene. Germline values: CDR1 LGHNT, CDR2 FRNRAP. This CDR3 region has 14 residues. Trimming pared 3 bases from V and 2 bases from J, leaving 10 bases between. CDR3 in DNA: TGTGCTAGTGGTTTAAGGTACTTTCAAGAGACCCAGTACTTC. It yields the protein CASGLRYFQETQYF.

The chain carries TRBV4-2 and TRBJ2-1, with 8 bases matching TRBD2. The CDR3 has 17 residues. Losses at the gene ends were 1 base for V and 4 bases for J; bases not matched to a gene: 9. From germline, CDR1 is LGHNA and CDR2 YNFKEQ. The CDR3 region is CASSQGSRGGRYNEQFF. The CDR3 coding sequence is TGTGCCAGCAGCCAAGGATCCCGGGGGGGACGGTACAATGAGCAGTTCTTC.